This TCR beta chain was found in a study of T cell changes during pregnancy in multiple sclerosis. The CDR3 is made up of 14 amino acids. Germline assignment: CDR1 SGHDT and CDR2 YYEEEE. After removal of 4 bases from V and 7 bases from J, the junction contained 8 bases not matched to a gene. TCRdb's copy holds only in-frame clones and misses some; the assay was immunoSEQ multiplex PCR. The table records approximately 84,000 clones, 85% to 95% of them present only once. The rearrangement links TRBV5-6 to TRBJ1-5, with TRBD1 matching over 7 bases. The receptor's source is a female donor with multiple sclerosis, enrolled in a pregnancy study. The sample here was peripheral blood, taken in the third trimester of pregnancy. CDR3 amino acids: CASSPGQLGQPQHF. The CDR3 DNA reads TGTGCCAGCAGCCCGGGACAGTTGGGCCAGCCCCAGCATTTT.